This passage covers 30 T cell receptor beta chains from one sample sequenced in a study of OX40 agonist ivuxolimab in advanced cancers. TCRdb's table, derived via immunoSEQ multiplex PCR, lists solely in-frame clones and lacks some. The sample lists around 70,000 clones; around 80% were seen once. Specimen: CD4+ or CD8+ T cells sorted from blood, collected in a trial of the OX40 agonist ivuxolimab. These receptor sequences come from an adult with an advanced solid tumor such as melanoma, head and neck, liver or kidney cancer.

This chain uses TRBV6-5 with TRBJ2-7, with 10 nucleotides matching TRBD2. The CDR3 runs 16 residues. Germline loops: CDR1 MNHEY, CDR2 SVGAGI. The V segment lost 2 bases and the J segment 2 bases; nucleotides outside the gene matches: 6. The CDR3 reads CASSYRWTSGAYEQYF. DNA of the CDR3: TGTGCCAGCAGTTACCGCTGGACTAGCGGAGCCTACGAGCAGTACTTC.

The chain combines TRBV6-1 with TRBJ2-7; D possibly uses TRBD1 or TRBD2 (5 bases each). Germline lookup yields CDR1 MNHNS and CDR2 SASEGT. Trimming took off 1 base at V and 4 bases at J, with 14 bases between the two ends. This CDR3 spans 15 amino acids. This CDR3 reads CASSEGSGTVYEQYV. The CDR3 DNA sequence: TGTGCCAGCAGTGAAGGGTCCGGGACGGTATACGAGCAGTACGTC.

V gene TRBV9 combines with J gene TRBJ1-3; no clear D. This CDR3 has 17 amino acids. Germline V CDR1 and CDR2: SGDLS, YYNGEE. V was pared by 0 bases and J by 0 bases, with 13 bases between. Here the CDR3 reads CASSVDEGTFSGNTIYF. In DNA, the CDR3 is TGTGCCAGCAGCGTAGATGAGGGAACCTTCTCTGGAAACACCATATATTTT.

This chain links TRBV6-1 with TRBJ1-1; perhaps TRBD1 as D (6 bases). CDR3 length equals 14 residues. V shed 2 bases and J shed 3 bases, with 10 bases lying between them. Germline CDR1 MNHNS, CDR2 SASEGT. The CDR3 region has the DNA TGTGCCAGCAGTGAACTCAGGGGCCACACTGAAGCTTTCTTT. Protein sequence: CASSELRGHTEAFF.

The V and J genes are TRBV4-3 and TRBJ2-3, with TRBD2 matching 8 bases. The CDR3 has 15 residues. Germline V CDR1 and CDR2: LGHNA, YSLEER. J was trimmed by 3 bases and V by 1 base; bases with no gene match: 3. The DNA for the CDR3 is TGCGCCAGCAGCCAAGCGGGAGGGGGGACAGATACGCAGTATTTT. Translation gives CASSQAGGGTDTQYF.

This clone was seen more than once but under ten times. This chain's CDR3 is CASSRDRAYGYTF. The CDR3 region has the DNA TGTGCCAGCAGTCGGGACAGGGCGTACGGCTACACCTTC. The chain is built from TRBV28 and TRBJ1-2; TRBD1 agrees at 9 bases. CDR1 is MDHEN and CDR2 is SYDVKM in the germline V gene. With V trimmed by 5 bases and J by 8 bases, 6 bases remained unmatched. The CDR3 is 13 amino acids.

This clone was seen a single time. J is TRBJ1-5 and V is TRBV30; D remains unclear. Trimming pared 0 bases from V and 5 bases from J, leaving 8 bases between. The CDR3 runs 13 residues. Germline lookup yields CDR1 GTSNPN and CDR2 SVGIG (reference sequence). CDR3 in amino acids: CAWSVSGDQPQHF. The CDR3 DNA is TGTGCCTGGAGTGTCTCCGGGGATCAGCCCCAGCATTTT.

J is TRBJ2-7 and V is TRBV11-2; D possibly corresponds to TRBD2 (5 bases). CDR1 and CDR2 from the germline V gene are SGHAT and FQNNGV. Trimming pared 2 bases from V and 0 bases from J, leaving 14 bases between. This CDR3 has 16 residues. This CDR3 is CASSLIRGADSYEQYV. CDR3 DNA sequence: TGTGCCAGCAGCTTAATCCGGGGTGCTGACTCCTACGAGCAGTACGTC.

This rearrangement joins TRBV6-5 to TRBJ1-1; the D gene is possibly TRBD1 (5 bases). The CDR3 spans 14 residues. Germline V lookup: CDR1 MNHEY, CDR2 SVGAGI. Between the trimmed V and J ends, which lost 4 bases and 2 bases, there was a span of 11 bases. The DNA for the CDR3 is TGTGCCAGCAGTTTCCCCGGGGCCAACACTGAAGCTTTCTTT. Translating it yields CASSFPGANTEAFF.

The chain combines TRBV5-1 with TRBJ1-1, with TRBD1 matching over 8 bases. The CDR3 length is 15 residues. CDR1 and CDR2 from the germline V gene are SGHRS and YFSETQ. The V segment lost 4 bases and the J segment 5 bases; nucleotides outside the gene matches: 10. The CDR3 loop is CASSPQQGGRTEAFF. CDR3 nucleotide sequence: TGCGCCAGCAGCCCTCAACAGGGGGGGAGGACTGAAGCTTTCTTT. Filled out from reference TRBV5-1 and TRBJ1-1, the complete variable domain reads KAGVTQTPRYLIKTRGQQVTLSCSPISGHRSVSWYQQTPGQGLQFLFEYFSETQRNKGNFPGRFSGRQFSNSRSEMNVSTLELGDSALYLCASSPQQGGRTEAFFGQGTRLTVV.

CDR3 in DNA: TGTGCCAGTACCTCGGAAGGATCTAGCACAGATACGCAGTATTTT. Translated, it gives CASTSEGSSTDTQYF. The V and J genes are TRBV19 and TRBJ2-3; D remains ambiguous. Trimming shortened V by 7 bases and J by 0 bases, and 14 bases separated the two germline ends. Per the germline V gene, CDR1 is LNHDA and CDR2 is SQIVND (reference sequence). The CDR3 has 15 residues.

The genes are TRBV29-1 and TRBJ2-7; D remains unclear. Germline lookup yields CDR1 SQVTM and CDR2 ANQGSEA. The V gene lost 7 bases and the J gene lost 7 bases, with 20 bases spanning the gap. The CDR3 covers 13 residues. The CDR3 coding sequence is TGCAGCGCCGCTGACAATCCCGATAGGGAGCAGTACTTC. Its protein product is CSAADNPDREQYF.

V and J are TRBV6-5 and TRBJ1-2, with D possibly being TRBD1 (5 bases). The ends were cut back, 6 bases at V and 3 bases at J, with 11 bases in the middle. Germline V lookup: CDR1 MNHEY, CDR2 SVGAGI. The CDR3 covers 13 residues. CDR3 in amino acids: CASSDRGDYGYTF. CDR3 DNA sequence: TGTGCCAGCAGCGACCGGGGCGACTATGGCTACACCTTC.

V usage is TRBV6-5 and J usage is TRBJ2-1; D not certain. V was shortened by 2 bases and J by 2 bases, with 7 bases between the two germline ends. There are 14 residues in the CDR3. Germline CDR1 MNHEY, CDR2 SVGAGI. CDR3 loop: CASSYEATYNEQFF. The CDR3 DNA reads TGTGCCAGCAGTTACGAGGCCACCTACAATGAGCAGTTCTTC.

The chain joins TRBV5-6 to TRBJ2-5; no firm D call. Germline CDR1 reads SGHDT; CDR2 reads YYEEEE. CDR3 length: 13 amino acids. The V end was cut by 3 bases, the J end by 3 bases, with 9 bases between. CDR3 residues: CASSYRTEETQYF. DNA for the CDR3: TGTGCCAGCAGCTACCGTACAGAAGAGACCCAGTACTTC.

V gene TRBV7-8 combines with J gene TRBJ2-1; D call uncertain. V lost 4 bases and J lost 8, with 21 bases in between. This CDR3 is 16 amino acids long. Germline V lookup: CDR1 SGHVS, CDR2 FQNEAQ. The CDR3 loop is CASSSRRERPQDEQFF. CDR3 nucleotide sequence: TGTGCCAGCAGCTCGCGGAGAGAACGCCCCCAGGATGAGCAGTTCTTC.

Here the CDR3 reads CASSLFYGSEQFF. CDR3 sequence (DNA): TGCGCCAGCAGCTTGTTCTACGGGAGTGAGCAGTTCTTC. This sequence joins TRBV5-1 and TRBJ2-1, with D tentatively TRBD2 (6 bases). Germline-derived CDR1 and CDR2 are SGHRS and YFSETQ. This CDR3 has 13 amino acids. V lost 1 base, J lost 9 bases, and 11 bases lay in between.

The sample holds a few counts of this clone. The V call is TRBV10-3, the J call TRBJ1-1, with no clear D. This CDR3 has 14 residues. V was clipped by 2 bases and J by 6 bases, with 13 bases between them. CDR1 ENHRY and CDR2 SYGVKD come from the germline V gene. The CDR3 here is CAISEVRGTAEAFF. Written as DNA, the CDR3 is TGTGCCATCAGTGAGGTGCGGGGAACGGCTGAAGCTTTCTTT.

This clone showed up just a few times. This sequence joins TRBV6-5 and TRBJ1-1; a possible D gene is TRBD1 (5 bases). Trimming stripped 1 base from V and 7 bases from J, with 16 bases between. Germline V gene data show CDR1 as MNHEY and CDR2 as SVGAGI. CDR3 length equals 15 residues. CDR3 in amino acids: CASSYFRGTRNEAFF. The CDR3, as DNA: TGTGCCAGCAGTTACTTTCGGGGCACACGGAATGAAGCTTTCTTT.

The CDR3 DNA is TGTGCCAGCAGTTTTCCCGGACATAATAATTCACCCCTCCACTTT. Its translation is CASSFPGHNNSPLHF. The rearrangement uses TRBV28 and TRBJ1-6, with TRBD1 as a possible D gene (5 bases). CDR1 is MDHEN and CDR2 is SYDVKM in the germline V gene. V was shortened by 3 bases and J by 5 bases, with 11 bases between the two germline ends. CDR3 length: 15 residues.

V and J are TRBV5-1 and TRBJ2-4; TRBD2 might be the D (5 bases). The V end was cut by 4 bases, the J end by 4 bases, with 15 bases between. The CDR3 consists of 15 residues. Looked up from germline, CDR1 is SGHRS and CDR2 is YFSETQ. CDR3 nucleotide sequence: TGCGCCAGCAGCGCATATCTTGGAGGAAAAAACATTCAGTACTTC. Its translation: CASSAYLGGKNIQYF. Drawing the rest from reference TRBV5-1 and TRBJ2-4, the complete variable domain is KAGVTQTPRYLIKTRGQQVTLSCSPISGHRSVSWYQQTPGQGLQFLFEYFSETQRNKGNFPGRFSGRQFSNSRSEMNVSTLELGDSALYLCASSAYLGGKNIQYFGAGTRLSVL.

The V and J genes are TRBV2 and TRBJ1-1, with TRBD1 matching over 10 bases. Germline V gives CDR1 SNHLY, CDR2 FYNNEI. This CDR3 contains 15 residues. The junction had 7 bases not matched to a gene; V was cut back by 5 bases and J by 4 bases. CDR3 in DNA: TGTGCCAGCAGTCGACAGGGGGCCCTCATCACTGAAGCTTTCTTT. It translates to CASSRQGALITEAFF.

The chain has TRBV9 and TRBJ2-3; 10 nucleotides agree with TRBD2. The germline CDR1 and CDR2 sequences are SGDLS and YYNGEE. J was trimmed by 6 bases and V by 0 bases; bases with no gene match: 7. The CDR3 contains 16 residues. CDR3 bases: TGTGCCAGCAGCGTAGTAGCGGGGGGCAGGGGGGATACGCAGTATTTT. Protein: CASSVVAGGRGDTQYF.

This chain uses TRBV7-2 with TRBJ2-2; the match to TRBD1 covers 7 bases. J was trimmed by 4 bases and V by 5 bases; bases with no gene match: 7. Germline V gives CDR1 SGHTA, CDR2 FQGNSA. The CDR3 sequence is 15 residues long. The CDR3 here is CASSGEGGGTGELFF. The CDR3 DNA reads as TGTGCCAGCAGCGGAGAAGGGGGCGGCACCGGGGAGCTGTTTTTT.

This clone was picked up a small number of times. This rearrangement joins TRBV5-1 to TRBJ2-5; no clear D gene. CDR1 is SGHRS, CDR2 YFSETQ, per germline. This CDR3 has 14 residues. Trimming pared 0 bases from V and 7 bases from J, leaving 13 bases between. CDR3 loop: CASSLAGSLGTQYF. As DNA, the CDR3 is TGCGCCAGCAGCTTGGCCGGGTCCCTAGGGACCCAGTACTTC.

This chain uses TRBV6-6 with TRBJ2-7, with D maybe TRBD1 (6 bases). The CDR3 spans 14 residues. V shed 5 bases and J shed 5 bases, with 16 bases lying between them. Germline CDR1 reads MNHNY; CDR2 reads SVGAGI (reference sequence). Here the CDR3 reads CASSTHRDSNEQYV. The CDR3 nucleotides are TGTGCCAGCAGTACACACAGGGATTCGAACGAGCAGTACGTC.

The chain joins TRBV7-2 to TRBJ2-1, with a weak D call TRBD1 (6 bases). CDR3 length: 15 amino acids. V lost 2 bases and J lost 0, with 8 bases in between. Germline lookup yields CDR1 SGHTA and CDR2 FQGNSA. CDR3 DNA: TGTGCCAGCAGCTTAAGAGGGGGCTCCTACAATGAGCAGTTCTTC. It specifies CASSLRGGSYNEQFF.

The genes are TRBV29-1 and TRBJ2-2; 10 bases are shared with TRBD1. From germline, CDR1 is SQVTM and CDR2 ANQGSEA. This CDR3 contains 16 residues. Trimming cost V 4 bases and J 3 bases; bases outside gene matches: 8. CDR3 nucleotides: TGCAGCGTTGGGATCGACAGGGGGCAGGACACCGGGGAGCTGTTTTTT. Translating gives CSVGIDRGQDTGELFF.

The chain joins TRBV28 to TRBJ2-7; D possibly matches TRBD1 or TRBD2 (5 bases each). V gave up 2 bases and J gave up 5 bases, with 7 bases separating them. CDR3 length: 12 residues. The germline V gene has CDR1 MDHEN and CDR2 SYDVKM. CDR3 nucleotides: TGTGCCAGCAGTTTAATGGGGGACGAGCAGTACTTC. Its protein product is CASSLMGDEQYF.

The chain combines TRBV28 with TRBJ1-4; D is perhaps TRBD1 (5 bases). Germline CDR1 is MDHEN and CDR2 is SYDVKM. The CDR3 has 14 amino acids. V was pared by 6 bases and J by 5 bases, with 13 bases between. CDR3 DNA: TGTGCCAGCAGAAACCACGGGACCAATGAAAAACTGTTTTTT. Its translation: CASRNHGTNEKLFF.